This TCR beta chain was sequenced in a study of blood T cell repertoires in COVID-19. Turning to the study itself: Sample material is recorded as cDNA or gDNA derived from T cells, B-cell-depleted T cells, or PBMCs.

The Seattle site enrolled patients during active infection and followed them longitudinally. The V gene's germline CDR1 is SQVTM and CDR2 ANQGSEA. CDR3 length: 12 amino acids. Between the trimmed V and J ends, which lost 2 bases and 6 bases, there was a span of 9 bases. In the original workflow: Nucleated cell counts were estimated from reference gene primer amplification. Profiled with immunoSEQ multiplex PCR; TCRdb holds only in-frame clones, not every one. D and trimming were read from the DNA, whereas the V and J calls and clone size are those reported in that table. The data show roughly 350,000 clones, roughly 90% seen once.

The source of this sequence is a woman in her 70s with COVID-19, enrolled during active disease. Sequenced input: peripheral blood. The chain joins TRBV29-1 to TRBJ2-3; the D gene is possibly TRBD1 (5 bases). The CDR3 DNA sequence: TGCAGCGTTGAAAAAGGGGCCGATACGCAGTATTTT. Amino acids: CSVEKGADTQYF.